These 16 T cell receptor beta chains share one sample of origin, sequenced in a study of T cell repertoires in ileal Crohn's disease. The data were produced by immunoSEQ multiplex PCR, yet TCRdb's version contains in-frame clones alone and is incomplete. The table records 14,000 or so clones, 60% to 80% of them present only once. Material for sequencing was ileal tissue. These TCRs come from an adult with Crohn's disease.

With respect to this clone: The sample has other DNA sequences that encode this CDR3 too. This rearrangement joins TRBV5-1 to TRBJ2-7; 9 nucleotides match TRBD1. The CDR3 loop spans 15 amino acids. Per germline, CDR1 SGHRS and CDR2 YFSETQ. After removal of 3 bases from V and 1 base from J, the junction contained 5 bases not matched to a gene. The CDR3 region is CASSSGQGLSYEQYF. Here the CDR3 DNA reads TGCGCCAGCAGCTCCGGACAGGGGCTTTCCTACGAGCAGTACTTC.

The chain recombines TRBV5-6 with TRBJ1-1; possible D gene TRBD1, 5 bases. Germline CDR1 is SGHDT and CDR2 is YYEEEE. V was shortened by 0 bases and J by 5 bases, with 17 bases between the two germline ends. The CDR3 runs to 16 residues. CDR3 coding DNA: TGTGCCAGCAGCTTGGATGTAGGGGCAGGATTTACTGAAGCTTTCTTT. Protein: CASSLDVGAGFTEAFF.

The genes are TRBV2 and TRBJ2-7; TRBD2 agrees at 7 bases. The CDR3 has 15 amino acids. V gave up 7 bases and J gave up 2 bases; unmatched junction bases: 11. Germline V gives CDR1 SNHLY, CDR2 FYNNEI. CDR3 sequence reads: CASIEGLAAAYEQYF. As DNA, the CDR3 is TGTGCCAGCATCGAAGGGCTAGCGGCAGCCTACGAGCAGTACTTC.

This clone has more than one count but fewer than ten. The chain uses TRBV4-1 and TRBJ1-3, with D tentatively TRBD1 (6 bases). V shed 2 bases and J shed 1 base, with 6 bases lying between them. CDR1 is MGHRA, CDR2 YSYEKL, per germline. The CDR3 contains 14 residues. CDR3 bases: TGCGCCAGCAGCCAAACAGGGTCTGGAAACACCATATATTTT. This codes for CASSQTGSGNTIYF.

The DNA of the CDR3 is TGTGCCAGCAGTACAGGGGGAGGGAATCAGCCCCAGCATTTT. Protein sequence: CASSTGGGNQPQHF. The chain recombines TRBV2 with TRBJ1-5; 8 positions match TRBD1. V dropped 5 bases and J dropped 4; count of bases not matched to a gene: 4. The CDR3 loop spans 14 amino acids. Germline values: CDR1 SNHLY, CDR2 FYNNEI.

Only one count was recorded for this clone. For the CDR3, the DNA is TGTGCCTGGCACTGGACTAGCGGGTTCCCATGGGACGAGCAGTACTTC. It specifies CAWHWTSGFPWDEQYF. The gene calls are TRBV30 and TRBJ2-7; 11 positions agree with TRBD2. The V gene's germline CDR1 is GTSNPN and CDR2 SVGIG (reference sequence). The V and J ends lost 5 bases and 5 bases, in that order; junction bases with no gene match: 14. CDR3 length: 16 amino acids.

The chain is built from TRBV7-2 and TRBJ1-5, with TRBD1 matching over 8 bases. The CDR3 sequence is 15 residues long. V dropped 5 bases and J dropped 6; count of bases not matched to a gene: 9. Germline lookup yields CDR1 SGHTA and CDR2 FQGNSA. CDR3 coding DNA: TGTGCCAGCAGCGGGGTGGGACAGGTGCGTCAGCCCCAGCATTTT. Translating it yields CASSGVGQVRQPQHF.

The CDR3 nucleotides read TGTGCCAGCAGCTTGGTAGCTAGCGGGGCCCTGGACGAGCAGTACTTC. Translating it yields CASSLVASGALDEQYF. This chain links TRBV5-4 with TRBJ2-7; 9 positions match TRBD2. The CDR3 totals 16 residues. Looked up from germline, CDR1 is SGHNT and CDR2 is YYREEE (reference sequence). Germline trimming cut 0 bases from V and 5 bases from J; bases unmatched to any gene: 9.

The chain carries TRBV9 and TRBJ1-1; no clear D. With 0 bases removed from V and 0 bases from J, the gap between germline ends came to 3 bases. Germline CDR1 and CDR2: SGDLS and YYNGEE. The CDR3 consists of 13 residues. CDR3 protein: CASSVVMNTEAFF. Written as DNA, the CDR3 is TGTGCCAGCAGCGTAGTTATGAACACTGAAGCTTTCTTT.

The V gene is TRBV7-2, the J gene TRBJ1-3, with 7 bases identical to TRBD1. Trimming took 1 base from V and 4 from J; bases not matched to a gene: 4. CDR3 size: 15 residues. Looked up from germline, CDR1 is SGHTA and CDR2 is FQGNSA. CDR3 in amino acids: CASSLGTGAGNTIYF. The DNA of the CDR3 is TGTGCCAGCAGCTTAGGCACAGGGGCGGGAAACACCATATATTTT.

V gene TRBV7-9 combines with J gene TRBJ1-1; maybe TRBD1 (5 bases). V was clipped by 1 base and J by 4 bases, with 10 bases between them. The CDR3 covers 14 residues. CDR1 and CDR2 (germline): SEHNR, FQNEAQ (reference sequence). CDR3 sequence: CASSLERGGTEAFF. CDR3 sequence (DNA): TGTGCCAGCAGCTTAGAGCGGGGGGGCACTGAAGCTTTCTTT.

The CDR3: CAISQGQGSQPQHF. In DNA, the CDR3 is TGTGCCATTTCGCAGGGACAGGGGAGTCAGCCCCAGCATTTT. The rearrangement links TRBV10-3 to TRBJ1-5; 10 bases line up with TRBD1. This CDR3 has 14 residues. The germline V gene has CDR1 ENHRY and CDR2 SYGVKD. V lost 9 bases, J lost 6 bases, and 8 bases stayed unmatched.

V is TRBV4-2 and J is TRBJ2-3; the match to TRBD2 covers 10 bases. J lost 6 bases, V lost 4 bases, and 7 bases had no gene match. CDR3 size: 15 residues. In germline, CDR1 is LGHNA, CDR2 YNFKEQ. Here the CDR3 reads CASSLILAGYDTQYF. In DNA, the CDR3 is TGTGCCAGCAGCCTGATACTAGCGGGGTACGATACGCAGTATTTT.

This clone occurred once. The V call is TRBV19, the J call TRBJ2-3; the match to TRBD1 covers 8 bases. V dropped 10 bases and J dropped 1; count of bases not matched to a gene: 7. Germline V CDR1 and CDR2: LNHDA, SQIVND (reference sequence). The CDR3 length is 14 residues. The CDR3 coding sequence is TGTGCCACCTCAAGGGACAGGCGCACAGATACGCAGTATTTT. It specifies CATSRDRRTDTQYF.

The V gene is TRBV4-1, the J gene TRBJ2-1, with D possibly matching TRBD1 (5 bases). Germline assignment: CDR1 MGHRA and CDR2 YSYEKL. There are 15 residues in the CDR3. V was cut by 2 bases and J by 9 bases, with 17 bases left in between. The chain's CDR3 is CASSQTRQIASEQFF. CDR3 nucleotide sequence: TGCGCCAGCAGCCAAACAAGACAGATCGCAAGTGAGCAGTTCTTC.

The CDR3 protein is CASSLGQINQPQHF. CDR3 DNA: TGTGCCAGCAGCTTGGGACAGATCAATCAGCCCCAGCATTTT. This chain uses TRBV7-6 with TRBJ1-5; 7 bases are shared with TRBD1. Germline CDR1 is SGHVS and CDR2 is FNYEAQ. The length of the CDR3 is 14 residues. V dropped 3 bases and J dropped 3; count of bases not matched to a gene: 2.